One and the same sample provided the 25 T cell receptor beta chains below, sequenced in a study of CD8 T cells in ankylosing spondylitis. TCRdb re-analysed the 5' RACE reads in MiXCR, keeping a single row per CDR3 protein. The sample lists fewer than 650,000 distinct CDR3 sequences, about 13% occurring once. No cognate antigen is known for these TCRs. Study results and limitations: A TCR beta motif made of under 10 highly homologous variants seemed typical of ankylosing spondylitis blood.

Sequences were obtained from blood, either unsorted or a sorted T cell fraction (not recorded which). All receptors derive from a male donor with ankylosing spondylitis.

The rearrangement links TRBV12-3 or TRBV12-4 to TRBJ1-2; tentative D call: TRBD1 (5 bases). CDR3 length: 14 residues. The V and J ends lost 3 bases and 0 bases respectively, with 8 bases between them. CDR3 coding DNA: TGTGCCAGCAGTTTGGGACTGCCTAACTATGGCTACACCTTC. This encodes CASSLGLPNYGYTF.

The V call is TRBV24-1, the J call TRBJ2-2, with a possible D match to TRBD2 (5 bases). This CDR3 has 18 amino acids. The V and J ends lost 4 bases and 4 bases respectively, with 21 bases between them. Germline CDR1 and CDR2: KGHDR and SFDVKD. The CDR3 here is CATSEPEWTGTITGELFF. As DNA, the CDR3 is TGTGCCACCAGTGAGCCTGAATGGACTGGTACTATCACCGGGGAGCTGTTTTTT.

This clonotype was seen only a few times. The V gene is TRBV20-1, the J gene TRBJ2-1, with 10 bases lining up with TRBD2. The CDR3 runs to 13 residues. V lost 8 bases, J lost 4 bases, and 5 bases stayed unmatched. CDR1 DFQATT and CDR2 SNEGSKA come from the germline V gene (reference sequence). The CDR3 reads CSQLAGAYNEQFF. For the CDR3, the DNA is TGCAGTCAGCTAGCGGGGGCATACAATGAGCAGTTCTTC.

The chain has TRBV7-2 and TRBJ2-3; 10 bases align to TRBD2. CDR3 size: 16 residues. After removal of 1 base from V and 10 bases from J, the junction contained 11 bases not matched to a gene. The germline V gene has CDR1 SGHTA and CDR2 FQGNSA. CDR3 in amino acids: CASSLDITSGIRAQYF. In DNA, the CDR3 is TGTGCCAGCAGCTTAGATATCACTAGCGGGATAAGGGCGCAGTATTTT.

This clonotype was picked up a small number of times. The chain recombines TRBV5-5 with TRBJ2-7; D is uncertain. The V and J ends lost 2 bases and 3 bases respectively, with 15 bases between them. The V gene's germline CDR1 is SGHKS and CDR2 YYEKEE (reference sequence). The CDR3 is made up of 15 amino acids. The DNA for the CDR3 is TGTGCCAGCAGCTTCGGAGTGGTGCTGGGCTACGAGCAGTACGTC. Translation gives CASSFGVVLGYEQYV.

The V and J genes are TRBV12-3 or TRBV12-4 and TRBJ2-7, with 9 positions matching TRBD1. Losses at the gene ends were 7 bases for V and 4 bases for J; bases not matched to a gene: 8. This CDR3 spans 14 amino acids. CDR3 sequence reads: CASTLRDRVYEQYF. CDR3 nucleotides: TGTGCCAGCACACTCCGGGACAGGGTTTACGAGCAGTACTTC.

This CDR3 is CASSGLGAGGPNEQFF. The CDR3 region has the DNA TGTGCCAGCAGTGGGTTGGGGGCGGGAGGCCCCAATGAGCAGTTCTTC. V is TRBV27 and J is TRBJ2-1; 8 bases agree with TRBD2. The length of the CDR3 is 16 residues. The V gene's germline CDR1 is MNHEY and CDR2 SMNVEV (reference sequence). After removal of 5 bases from V and 6 bases from J, the junction contained 12 bases not matched to a gene.

The chain recombines TRBV6-1 with TRBJ2-1; 12 nucleotides line up with TRBD2. Per germline, CDR1 MNHNS and CDR2 SASEGT. Trimming took 7 bases from V and 1 from J; bases not matched to a gene: 8. CDR3 length equals 17 residues. Written as DNA, the CDR3 is TGTGCCAGCAAACCTCTAGCGGGAGGGCTATCCTACAATGAGCAGTTCTTC. Translating gives CASKPLAGGLSYNEQFF.

There are a few counts of this clonotype. V gene TRBV11-3 combines with J gene TRBJ2-1; 9 positions agree with TRBD2. The V gene end was trimmed by 3 bases and the J gene end by 7 bases; junction bases not matched to a gene: 7. The CDR3 is 15 residues long. Germline CDR1 SGHNT, CDR2 YENEEA. This CDR3 is CASSFEGLAANEQFF. Here the CDR3 DNA reads TGTGCCAGCAGCTTTGAGGGACTAGCCGCTAATGAGCAGTTCTTC.

This clonotype was recorded at least ten times. This rearrangement joins TRBV29-1 to TRBJ2-3, with D perhaps matching TRBD1 (6 bases). The CDR3 is made up of 14 amino acids. In germline, CDR1 is SQVTM, CDR2 ANQGSEA. Trimming took off 2 bases at V and 2 bases at J, with 11 bases between the two ends. The CDR3 protein is CSVEIWTATDTQYF. For the CDR3, the DNA is TGCAGCGTTGAAATATGGACAGCCACAGATACGCAGTATTTT.

This clonotype was detected a few times. This chain joins TRBV30 and TRBJ2-1; 15 bases map to TRBD2. This CDR3 is 15 amino acids long. V shed 4 bases and J 6 bases; nucleotides not matched to a gene: 4. The germline gives CDR1 GTSNPN, CDR2 SVGIG (reference sequence). CDR3: CAWKPGLAGGNEQFF. In DNA, the CDR3 is TGTGCCTGGAAACCGGGACTAGCGGGGGGCAATGAGCAGTTCTTC.

This rearrangement joins TRBV21-1 to TRBJ2-7; TRBD1 is the table's D call and was not checked against the DNA. TRBV21-1 is annotated as a pseudogene. The CDR3 totals 18 residues. DNA for the CDR3: TGTGCCAGCAGCAAAGCTTCCGGGACAGGGGATCTCTCCTACGAGCAGTACGTC. Its translation is CASSKASGTGDLSYEQYV.

A word on this clonotype: At one boundary the junction diverges from the germline segment, which might be a read error. CDR3 in amino acids: CASSLGGDQIF. CDR3 DNA sequence: TGTGCCAGCAGTTTAGGAGGGGACCAAATCTTC. The chain recombines TRBV27 with TRBJ2-1; maybe TRBD2 (6 bases). Per germline, CDR1 MNHEY and CDR2 SMNVEV (reference sequence). The CDR3 spans 11 residues.

V is TRBV24-1 and J is TRBJ1-2, with 7 positions matching TRBD1. V lost 4 bases, J lost 6 bases, and 16 bases stayed unmatched. The germline gives CDR1 KGHDR, CDR2 SFDVKD. The CDR3 sequence is 17 residues long. CDR3 protein: CATSDPGRQGGRDGYTF. The CDR3 nucleotides read TGTGCCACCAGTGACCCCGGGAGACAGGGAGGCCGAGATGGCTACACCTTC.

The J gene is TRBJ1-2, the V gene TRBV6-4, with a possible D match to TRBD1 (6 bases). The germline CDR1 and CDR2 sequences are MRHNA and SNTAGT. The CDR3 length is 14 residues. Trimming stripped 2 bases from V and 8 bases from J, with 15 bases between. In DNA, the CDR3 is TGTGCCAGCAGTGACAATTCAGGGGCGAAAGGCTACACCTTC. Its protein is CASSDNSGAKGYTF.

This clonotype was recorded many times. The chain recombines TRBV29-1 with TRBJ2-2; D is unclear. The germline gives CDR1 SQVTM, CDR2 ANQGSEA. Between the trimmed V and J ends, which lost 4 bases and 4 bases, there was a span of 10 bases. The CDR3 is made up of 13 amino acids. The CDR3 nucleotides read TGCAGCGTTGTCCCGAGCCGCACCGGGGAGCTGTTTTTT. It translates to CSVVPSRTGELFF.

This chain links TRBV12-3 or TRBV12-4 with TRBJ2-3; no firm D call. CDR3 length: 15 amino acids. Between the trimmed V and J ends, which lost 6 bases and 7 bases, there was a span of 20 bases. The CDR3 DNA follows: TGTGCCAGCAGACCCTGGCGTCTCGACCTAAATACGCAGTATTTT. Protein: CASRPWRLDLNTQYF.

This clonotype was detected a few times. V is TRBV3-1 and J is TRBJ1-2; 8 bases agree with TRBD1. The CDR3 totals 15 residues. Germline loops: CDR1 LGHDT, CDR2 YNNKEL (reference sequence). With V trimmed by 4 bases and J by 3 bases, 7 bases remained unmatched. The CDR3 spells CASSPGDRPHYGYTF. DNA for the CDR3: TGTGCCAGCAGCCCCGGGGACAGGCCCCACTATGGCTACACCTTC.

The V and J genes are TRBV7-6 and TRBJ2-1, with D possibly TRBD2 on 5 matching bases. The CDR3 totals 16 residues. Trimming cost V 5 bases and J 0 bases, with 14 bases left between them. CDR1 and CDR2 from the germline V gene are SGHVS and FNYEAQ. CDR3 sequence reads: CASSRYIGSSYNEQFF. CDR3 sequence (DNA): TGTGCCAGCAGCCGATATATAGGGAGCTCCTACAATGAGCAGTTCTTC.

This clonotype was recorded a few times. The rearrangement joins TRBV18 to TRBJ2-1, with 8 bases that match TRBD1. The trim removed 2 bases at V and 1 base at J, leaving 4 bases unmatched. The length of the CDR3 is 16 residues. From germline, CDR1 is KGHSH and CDR2 LQKENI. In DNA form, the CDR3 reads TGTGCCAGCTCACCAGGAGGACAGGGATCCTACAATGAGCAGTTCTTC. Translation: CASSPGGQGSYNEQFF.

The chain recombines TRBV29-1 with TRBJ1-6; TRBD1 is a possible D gene (6 bases). CDR3 length equals 13 residues. CDR1 is SQVTM and CDR2 is ANQGSEA in the germline V gene. V dropped 5 bases and J dropped 7 bases, with 12 bases sitting between them. CDR3 in amino acids: CSVRDKLNSPLHF. CDR3 bases: TGCAGCGTTAGGGACAAACTCAATTCACCCCTCCACTTT.

The chain is built from TRBV6-1 and TRBJ2-3; 14 bases match TRBD2. Germline trimming cut 1 base from V and 8 bases from J; bases unmatched to any gene: 5. From germline, CDR1 is MNHNS and CDR2 SASEGT. CDR3 length equals 16 residues. CDR3 residues: CASSEGLAGGLRTQYF. The CDR3 nucleotides are TGTGCCAGCAGTGAAGGACTAGCGGGAGGGCTGCGTACGCAGTATTTT.

A few counts support this clonotype. Here the CDR3 reads CASSPTYIPGELFF. The CDR3 DNA reads TGTGCCAGTAGCCCTACCTATATCCCCGGGGAGCTGTTTTTT. V usage is TRBV19 and J usage is TRBJ2-2; D remains unclear. Trimming cost V 6 bases and J 6 bases, with 14 bases left between them. This CDR3 has 14 amino acids. The V gene's germline CDR1 is LNHDA and CDR2 SQIVND (reference sequence).

In its sample, this clonotype was seen many times. A junction boundary mismatches the germline segment, possibly from a read error. This sequence joins TRBV5-1 and TRBJ2-3; 10 bases align to TRBD2. CDR1 SGHRS and CDR2 YFSETQ come from the germline V gene. This CDR3 comprises 14 residues. CDR3 nucleotides: TGCGCCACCAGCGGGAGGGGACTCGGAGATACGCAGTATTTT. This codes for CATSGRGLGDTQYF. Based on the CDR3 plus reference TRBV5-1 and TRBJ2-3, the full variable domain is KAGVTQTPRYLIKTRGQQVTLSCSPISGHRSVSWYQQTPGQGLQFLFEYFSETQRNKGNFPGRFSGRQFSNSRSEMNVSTLELGDSALYLCATSGRGLGDTQYFGPGTRLTVL.

This clonotype was seen a handful of times. The chain carries TRBV27 and TRBJ2-1; 14 nucleotides line up with TRBD2. Germline CDR1 is MNHEY and CDR2 is SMNVEV (reference sequence). Trimming cost V 8 bases and J 7 bases; bases outside gene matches: 4. CDR3 length: 14 amino acids. DNA for the CDR3: TGTGCCAGCCTAGGACTAGCGGGAGGTAATGAGCAGTTCTTC. It is translated as CASLGLAGGNEQFF.